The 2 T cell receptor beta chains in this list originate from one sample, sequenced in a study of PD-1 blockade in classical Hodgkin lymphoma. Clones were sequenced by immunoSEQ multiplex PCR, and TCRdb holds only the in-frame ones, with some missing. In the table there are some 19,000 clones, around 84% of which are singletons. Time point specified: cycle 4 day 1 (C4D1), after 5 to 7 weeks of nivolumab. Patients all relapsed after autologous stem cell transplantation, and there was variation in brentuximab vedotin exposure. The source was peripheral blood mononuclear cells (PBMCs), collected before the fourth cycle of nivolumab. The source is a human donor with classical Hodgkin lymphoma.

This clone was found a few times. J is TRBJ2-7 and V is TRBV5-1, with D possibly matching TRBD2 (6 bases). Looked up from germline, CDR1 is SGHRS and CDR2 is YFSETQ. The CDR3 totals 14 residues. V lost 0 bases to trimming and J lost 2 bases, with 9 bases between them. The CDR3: CASSLEAGTYEQYF. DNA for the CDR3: TGCGCCAGCAGCTTGGAGGCGGGAACCTACGAGCAGTACTTC.

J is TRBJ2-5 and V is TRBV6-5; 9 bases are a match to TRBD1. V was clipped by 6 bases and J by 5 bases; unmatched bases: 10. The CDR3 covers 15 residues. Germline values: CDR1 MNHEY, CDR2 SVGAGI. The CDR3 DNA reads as TGTGCCAGCAGCTCTACAGGGGGCGAAGGGGAGACCCAGTACTTC. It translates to CASSSTGGEGETQYF.